The TCR beta chain under discussion was sequenced for a study of shared clonotypes between healthy human individuals. The CDR3 contains 14 residues. V lost 6 bases, J lost 3 bases, and 15 bases lay in between. Germline-derived CDR1 and CDR2 are SNHLY and FYNNEI. In the authors' methods: ImmunoSEQ gave junction-only sequences without quality scores, so filtering differed. Profiled with immunoSEQ multiplex PCR; TCRdb holds only in-frame clones, not every one. V, J and clone size derive from that table, while D and trimming were established from the DNA sequence. The repertoire holds 1,500,000 or so clones, approximately 96% seen once, with 1% to 1.5% in the top ten.

Material for sequencing was naive CD4+ T cells sorted from blood. Specified subset: CD45RA+ positively selected. This receptor was taken from a young man in good health. V and J are TRBV2 and TRBJ2-7; weak D call: TRBD2 (5 bases). The CDR3 nucleotides are TGTGCCAGCAGCGAAAACGGGATCTTCTACGAGCAGTACTTC. Translated, it gives CASSENGIFYEQYF.